Presented here are 16 T cell receptor beta chains from one specimen sequenced in a study of blood T cells in healthy people across ages (dated by TCRdb to between 2014 and 2017). The receptor library was made with 5' RACE. TCRdb records Illumina HiSeq 2500 as the sequencer. A second PCR of roughly 7 to 11 cycles was performed with a sample-barcoded 5' primer and a J-beta primer mix. In TCRdb, the public reads were trimmed at Q25 with fastp and aligned with MiXCR, with productive beta chains retained. When rows share a CDR3 protein, they turn into one entry using the most common DNA and genes. This sample is represented by hundreds of thousands of distinct CDR3 sequences; around a fifth of them were singletons. The ten largest clones capture under 4% of the sample. Sequencing used blood. Source of these receptors: a man aged 70-80 years in good health.

The rearrangement joins TRBV20-1 to TRBJ2-7, with D tentatively TRBD1 or TRBD2 (6 bases each). The last part of the DNA fits TRBJ2-5 better; the J call may be wrong. The V gene's germline CDR1 is DFQATT and CDR2 SNEGSKA (reference sequence). The CDR3 sequence is 12 residues long. CDR3 protein: CSARRGSETQYF. CDR3 coding DNA: TGCAGTGCACGGAGGGGGTCAGAGACCCAGTACTTC.

This sequence joins TRBV3-1 and TRBJ2-4; 9 bases are shared with TRBD2. The V and J ends lost 2 bases and 4 bases, in that order; junction bases with no gene match: 3. CDR3 length: 15 amino acids. CDR1 is LGHDT, CDR2 YNNKEL, per germline (reference sequence). CDR3 bases: TGTGCCAGCAGCCAAAGAACTAGCGGGAAAAACATTCAGTACTTC. It codes for CASSQRTSGKNIQYF.

There are a few counts of this clonotype. CDR3 bases: TGTGCCAGCAGCTTAGATGGGACTAGCGGCTACGAGCAGTACTTC. As protein: CASSLDGTSGYEQYF. The genes are TRBV11-2 and TRBJ2-7; 11 bases align to TRBD2. Germline lookup yields CDR1 SGHAT and CDR2 FQNNGV. This CDR3 has 15 amino acids. V lost 0 bases to trimming and J lost 3 bases; unmatched junction nucleotides: 1.

This clonotype showed up just a few times. The V gene is TRBV4-3, the J gene TRBJ2-7; TRBD1 matches 9 bases. The CDR3 is made up of 16 amino acids. V lost 1 base, J lost 2 bases, and 6 bases stayed unmatched. Germline lookup yields CDR1 LGHNA and CDR2 YSLEER. CDR3 region: CASSQAGTGLTYEQYF. CDR3 coding DNA: TGCGCCAGCAGCCAAGCCGGGACAGGGTTAACCTACGAGCAGTACTTC.

This clonotype occurred a few times. V usage is TRBV20-1 and J usage is TRBJ1-6; D gene uncertain. The CDR3 extends over 13 amino acids. Germline CDR1 reads DFQATT; CDR2 reads SNEGSKA (reference sequence). Trimming cost V 6 bases and J 10 bases, with 16 bases left between them. The CDR3 DNA is TGCAGTGCAGCTACTCAGGAGCGGTCACCCCTCCACTTT. It specifies CSAATQERSPLHF.

V usage is TRBV11-2 and J usage is TRBJ2-3; no definite D call. The V and J ends lost 2 bases and 5 bases respectively, with 11 bases between them. CDR1 is SGHAT and CDR2 is FQNNGV in the germline V gene. CDR3 length: 14 amino acids. CDR3 DNA sequence: TGTGCCAGCAGCTTATCGAGACGAATAGATACGCAGTATTTT. Encoded protein: CASSLSRRIDTQYF.

This clonotype was counted many times. The chain uses TRBV6-6 and TRBJ2-7; D ambiguous. The germline V gene encodes CDR1 MNHNY and CDR2 SVGAGI (reference sequence). The CDR3 loop spans 13 amino acids. V lost 6 bases to trimming and J lost 0 bases, with 9 bases between them. The CDR3 DNA sequence: TGTGCCAGCAGCCCAGCTTTCTCCTACGAGCAGTACTTC. Residues: CASSPAFSYEQYF.

The J gene is TRBJ2-7, the V gene TRBV20-1; D perhaps matches TRBD2 (5 bases). Trimming removed 6 bases at V and 1 base at J, with 16 bases between. The CDR3 consists of 14 residues. In germline, CDR1 is DFQATT, CDR2 SNEGSKA (reference sequence). The CDR3 protein is CSAPPRGWSYEQYF. The CDR3 DNA is TGCAGTGCCCCTCCCCGGGGTTGGTCCTACGAGCAGTACTTC.

This clonotype has just a few counts. J is TRBJ2-7 and V is TRBV6-5; D is unclear. The CDR3 runs to 13 residues. The germline V and J ends were trimmed by 7 bases and 5 bases, with 15 bases remaining between them. The V gene's germline CDR1 is MNHEY and CDR2 SVGAGI. The CDR3 bases are TGTGCCAGCACTTCGGCGAAAGCTCACGAGCAGTACTTC. Translation gives CASTSAKAHEQYF.

The chain carries TRBV12-3 or TRBV12-4 and TRBJ2-3; 10 bases are a match to TRBD1. V lost 5 bases, J lost 6 bases, and 8 bases stayed unmatched. The CDR3 totals 15 residues. The CDR3 sequence: CASSGTGVLFDTQYF. CDR3 sequence (DNA): TGTGCCAGCAGTGGGACAGGGGTTCTGTTCGATACGCAGTATTTT.

The chain uses TRBV7-2 and TRBJ2-3; 9 nucleotides agree with TRBD2. This CDR3 is 15 amino acids long. Looked up from germline, CDR1 is SGHTA and CDR2 is FQGNSA. V lost 3 bases and J lost 9; bases outside the gene matches: 10. The CDR3 DNA reads TGTGCCAGCAGCTTCGAAACTAGCGGGCCCGCCACGCAGTATTTT. Its protein is CASSFETSGPATQYF.

This clonotype was detected only a few times. This chain links TRBV12-5 with TRBJ1-2; D remains unclear. The CDR3 totals 13 residues. The germline V gene has CDR1 LGHNT and CDR2 FRNRAP. The germline V and J ends were trimmed by 3 bases and 2 bases, with 7 bases remaining between them. In DNA form, the CDR3 reads TGTGCTAGTGGTTTAACGGGGAACTATGGCTACACCTTC. Protein product: CASGLTGNYGYTF. The variable domain in full, with the rest retrieved from reference TRBV12-5 and TRBJ1-2, is DARVTQTPRHKVTEMGQEVTMRCQPILGHNTVFWYRQTMMQGLELLAYFRNRAPLDDSGMPKDRFSAEMPDATLATLKIQPSEPRDSAVYFCASGLTGNYGYTFGSGTRLTVV.

The V gene is TRBV5-1, the J gene TRBJ1-5; D may be TRBD1 (5 bases). The ends were cut back, 4 bases at V and 2 bases at J, with 16 bases in the middle. Germline values: CDR1 SGHRS, CDR2 YFSETQ. This CDR3 is 16 amino acids long. The CDR3 sequence is CASSPGTSAGNQPQHF. CDR3 coding DNA: TGCGCCAGCAGCCCCGGGACTTCGGCGGGCAATCAGCCCCAGCATTTT.

V usage is TRBV4-2 and J usage is TRBJ2-3; 12 bases are shared with TRBD2. The CDR3 loop spans 15 amino acids. The V and J ends lost 1 base and 4 bases, in that order; junction bases with no gene match: 0. The germline CDR1 and CDR2 sequences are LGHNA and YNFKEQ. CDR3 sequence (DNA): TGTGCCAGCAGCCAAGGGACTAGCGGGGCAGATACGCAGTATTTT. This gives the protein CASSQGTSGADTQYF.

The chain recombines TRBV6-2 or TRBV6-3 with TRBJ1-5; D is unclear. The CDR3 has 19 residues. Trimming pared 5 bases from V and 5 bases from J, leaving 28 bases between. Germline-derived CDR1 and CDR2 are MNHEY and SVGEGT. CDR3 in DNA: TGTGCCAGCAGTCCAACGGTGGGTTGGGCCCGGGTACGGGATCAGCCCCAGCATTTT. It encodes CASSPTVGWARVRDQPQHF.

The chain carries TRBV11-2 and TRBJ1-1; D uncertain. This CDR3 has 16 amino acids. Trimming left V 0 bases short and J 6 bases short, with 17 bases between. The germline gives CDR1 SGHAT, CDR2 FQNNGV. The CDR3 loop reads CASSLDQLGLVAEAFF. The CDR3 coding sequence is TGTGCCAGCAGCTTAGATCAGTTAGGGTTGGTCGCTGAAGCTTTCTTT.